The 7 T cell receptor beta chains presented below share a single source sample, sequenced in a study of T cells in women clearing cervical HPV infection. Some clones are missing from TCRdb's copy, which holds only in-frame ones; the method was immunoSEQ multiplex PCR. The sample holds approximately 22,000 clones. The sequenced sample was blood buffy coat. These TCRs come from a woman between 18 and 70 years old with a cervical HPV16 infection that either progressed to CIN3+ or cleared (not recorded which).

Comment on this clone: Sequencing ends 3 residues short of the CDR3 end; the germline J gene provides the rest. The chain carries TRBV5-5 and TRBJ2-3, with 11 bases fitting TRBD2. The germline gives CDR1 SGHKS, CDR2 YYEKEE (reference sequence). This CDR3 is built from 15 residues. V shed 2 bases and J 4 bases; nucleotides not matched to a gene: 3. CDR3 DNA (partial): TGTGCCAGCAGCTTAACTAGCGGGAGTCCAGATACG. This translates into CASSLTSGSPDT. The CDR3 in its entirety is CASSLTSGSPDTQYF.

A word on this clone: The sequenced fragment ends 3 residues before the CDR3 boundary, so the rest is inferred from the germline J gene. The chain recombines TRBV5-1 with TRBJ2-2, with TRBD1 matching over 7 bases. Trimming removed 0 bases from V and 5 bases from J; junction bases left unmatched: 7. The CDR3 covers 16 residues. CDR1 and CDR2 (germline): SGHRS, YFSETQ. The CDR3 sequence: CASSLGQGVGTGELFF. CDR3 DNA (partial): TGCGCCAGCAGCTTGGGCCAGGGGGTAGGAACCGGGGAG.

About this clone: The read terminates 3 residues ahead of where the CDR3 ends, so the germline J gene completes it. The chain combines TRBV5-1 with TRBJ2-6; tentative D call: TRBD1 (5 bases). V lost 4 bases, J lost 3 bases, and 20 bases lay in between. The V gene's germline CDR1 is SGHRS and CDR2 YFSETQ. The CDR3 runs to 18 residues. This CDR3 is CASSRDRVRLGGANVLTF. CDR3 DNA, as far as it was read: TGCGCCAGCAGCCGAGACAGAGTACGTCTCGGTGGGGCCAACGTC.

The CDR3 loop reads CASRRRQGVSGELFF. CDR3 DNA, as far as it was read: TGTGCCAGCAGGCGTCGGCAGGGGGTGTCCGGGGAG. The V gene is TRBV7-9, the J gene TRBJ2-2; TRBD1 matches at 7 bases. The CDR3 end is not reached by the read, which stops 3 residues before it; the germline J gene fills it in. CDR3 length: 15 amino acids. The germline gives CDR1 SEHNR, CDR2 FQNEAQ (reference sequence). V trimming: 6 bases; J trimming: 6 bases; junction bases outside the gene matches: 10.

Turning to this clone: The sequenced fragment ends 3 residues before the CDR3 boundary, so the rest is inferred from the germline J gene. The V and J genes are TRBV7-9 and TRBJ2-7; 8 nucleotides align to TRBD1. With V trimmed by 5 bases and J by 4 bases, 7 bases remained unmatched. This CDR3 is built from 14 residues. The V gene's germline CDR1 is SEHNR and CDR2 FQNEAQ (reference sequence). The covered CDR3 bases are TGTGCCAGCAGCGCGACAGGGGACACGTACGAG. It specifies CASSATGDTYE. The full CDR3 protein is CASSATGDTYEQYF.

Points on this clone: The read is 3 residues too short to cover the CDR3 end, so that end is filled in from the germline J gene. The V call is TRBV29-1, the J call TRBJ2-1, with TRBD2 identical over 7 bases. CDR1 and CDR2 (germline): SQVTM, ANQGSEA. The V and J ends lost 2 bases and 9 bases, in that order; junction bases with no gene match: 10. This CDR3 has 14 residues. CDR3 DNA (partial): TGCAGCGTTGAACGGCCGGGGGAGGGATTTGAG. Translated, it gives CSVERPGEGFE. The complete CDR3 reads CSVERPGEGFEQFF.

Note on this clone: The read falls 3 residues short of the CDR3 end, and the missing part is taken from the germline J gene. The chain employs TRBV20-1 and TRBJ1-2, with 9 bases identical to TRBD1. There are 13 residues in the CDR3. From germline, CDR1 is DFQATT and CDR2 SNEGSKA (reference sequence). The sequenced part of the CDR3 DNA is TGCAGTTTAACCGGGACAGGGTCAAACGGC. Residues: CSLTGTGSNG. The CDR3, in full, reads CSLTGTGSNGYTF.